Following are 9 T cell receptor beta chains from one sample sequenced in a study of blood T cell repertoires in COVID-19 (TCRdb year 2020). The library was prepared using the immunoSEQ multiplex PCR assay. This is the immuneACCESS table as TCRdb keeps it, with only in-frame sequences that have V and J called. A part of the clones is gone; compared with another copy, unresolved V genes explain less than half, and the rest is unexplained. The sample yields around 190,000 clones; more than 75% were counted once. The top ten constitute about 17% of the sample. Sequencing was carried out using PBMCs or T cells enriched from blood (not recorded which). The origin of the receptors is a woman in her forties or fifties with acute COVID-19.

This chain links TRBV11-1 with TRBJ2-3; maybe TRBD2 (5 bases). Germline lookup yields CDR1 SGHAT and CDR2 FQDESV (reference sequence). Trimming took off 5 bases at V and 0 bases at J, with 12 bases between the two ends. The CDR3 spans 15 residues. The CDR3 DNA sequence: TGTGCCAGCAGCCCCCGTCGGGGTAGCACAGATACGCAGTATTTT. Protein product: CASSPRRGSTDTQYF.

CDR3 in DNA: TGTGCCAGCAGCTCGCGAACAGGGGCCCAGCCCCAGCATTTT. Its translation is CASSSRTGAQPQHF. This chain links TRBV11-2 with TRBJ1-5; TRBD1 agrees at 7 bases. This CDR3 has 14 residues. The V gene end was trimmed by 4 bases and the J gene end by 7 bases; junction bases not matched to a gene: 7. CDR1 is SGHAT, CDR2 FQNNGV, per germline.

The sample holds one count of this clone. V usage is TRBV11-2 and J usage is TRBJ1-4, with 10 bases matching TRBD1. The CDR3 loop spans 18 amino acids. The V gene's germline CDR1 is SGHAT and CDR2 FQNNGV. J gave up 4 bases and V 5 bases, and 13 bases lay outside the gene matches. CDR3 sequence: CASSLGGQGFQSNEKLFF. The CDR3 bases are TGTGCCAGCAGCCTAGGGGGACAGGGGTTTCAAAGTAATGAAAAACTGTTTTTT.

This chain connects TRBV28 to TRBJ1-2, with 9 nucleotides matching TRBD1. Trimming took 3 bases from V and 8 from J; bases not matched to a gene: 10. Germline CDR1 MDHEN, CDR2 SYDVKM. The CDR3 loop spans 15 amino acids. This chain's CDR3 is CASSFVSGQGLGYTF. The CDR3 DNA is TGTGCCAGCAGTTTTGTCTCGGGACAGGGCTTGGGCTACACCTTC.

This rearrangement joins TRBV4-1 to TRBJ2-4; 11 bases map to TRBD1. The CDR3 is made up of 15 amino acids. Germline lookup yields CDR1 MGHRA and CDR2 YSYEKL. Trimming at V came to 1 base and at J to 4 bases, leaving 0 bases not matched to a gene. CDR3 coding DNA: TGCGCCAGCAGCCAAGGGGACAGGGGGAAAAACATTCAGTACTTC. The encoded protein is CASSQGDRGKNIQYF.

The chain is built from TRBV27 and TRBJ1-2; the D gene is possibly TRBD1 (6 bases). Deletions cut 6 bases from V and 0 bases from J, with 23 bases between. CDR1 is MNHEY, CDR2 SMNVEV, per germline (reference sequence). The CDR3 runs 18 residues. The DNA of the CDR3 is TGTGCCAGCAGGAGGTTGGGCCCTGGGGGGGGCCCTAACTATGGCTACACCTTC. It is translated as CASRRLGPGGGPNYGYTF.

This rearrangement joins TRBV24-1 to TRBJ1-2; 8 bases fit TRBD1. This CDR3 has 13 amino acids. The trim removed 5 bases at V and 5 bases at J, leaving 3 bases unmatched. Germline V gene sequence: CDR1 KGHDR, CDR2 SFDVKD. The CDR3 is CATSGGQGYGYTF. Written as DNA, the CDR3 is TGTGCCACCAGTGGCGGACAGGGATATGGCTACACCTTC.

The chain recombines TRBV5-4 with TRBJ2-5; D might be TRBD1 (6 bases). Between the trimmed V and J ends, which lost 3 bases and 4 bases, there was a span of 13 bases. CDR3 size: 14 residues. The germline V gene has CDR1 SGHNT and CDR2 YYREEE (reference sequence). The DNA for the CDR3 is TGTGCCAGCAGCTACCGGGACACCTTAGAGACCCAGTACTTC. It encodes CASSYRDTLETQYF.

The chain has TRBV30 and TRBJ2-1; maybe TRBD1 (6 bases). This CDR3 has 13 amino acids. Germline CDR1 and CDR2: GTSNPN and SVGIG (reference sequence). The ends were cut back, 2 bases at V and 9 bases at J, with 14 bases in the middle. CDR3 sequence: CAWSYTGLGEQFF. In nucleotides, the CDR3 is TGTGCCTGGAGTTACACAGGGTTGGGTGAGCAGTTCTTC.